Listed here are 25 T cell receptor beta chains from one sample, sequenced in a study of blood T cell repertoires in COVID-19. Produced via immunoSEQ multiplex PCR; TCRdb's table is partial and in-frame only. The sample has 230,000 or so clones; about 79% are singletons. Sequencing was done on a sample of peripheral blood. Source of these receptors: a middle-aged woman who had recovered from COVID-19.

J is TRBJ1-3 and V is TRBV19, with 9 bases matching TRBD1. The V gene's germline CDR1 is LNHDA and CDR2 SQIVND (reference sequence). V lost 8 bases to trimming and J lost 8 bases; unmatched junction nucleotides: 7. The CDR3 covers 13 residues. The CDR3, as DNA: TGTGCCAGTTGGGACAGGGAAGGGTACACCATATATTTT. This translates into CASWDREGYTIYF.

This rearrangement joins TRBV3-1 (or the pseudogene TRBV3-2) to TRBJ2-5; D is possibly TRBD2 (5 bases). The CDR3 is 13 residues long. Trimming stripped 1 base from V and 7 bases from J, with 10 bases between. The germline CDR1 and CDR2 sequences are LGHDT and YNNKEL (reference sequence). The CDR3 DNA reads TGTGCCAGCAGCCAAGCCCCGAGCGGGACCCAGTACTTC. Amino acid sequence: CASSQAPSGTQYF.

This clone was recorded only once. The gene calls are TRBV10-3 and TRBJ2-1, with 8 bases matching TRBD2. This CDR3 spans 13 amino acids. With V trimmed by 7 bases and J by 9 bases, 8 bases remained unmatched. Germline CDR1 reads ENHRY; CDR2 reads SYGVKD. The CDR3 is CAIKDGSGGEQFF. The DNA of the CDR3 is TGTGCCATCAAGGACGGCAGCGGGGGTGAGCAGTTCTTC.

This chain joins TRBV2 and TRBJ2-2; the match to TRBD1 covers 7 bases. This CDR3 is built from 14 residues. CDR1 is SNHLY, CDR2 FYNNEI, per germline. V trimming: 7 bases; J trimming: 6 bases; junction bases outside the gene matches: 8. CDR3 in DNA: TGTGCCAGCACCGGGGACAGCTGGGCCGGGGAGCTGTTTTTT. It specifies CASTGDSWAGELFF.

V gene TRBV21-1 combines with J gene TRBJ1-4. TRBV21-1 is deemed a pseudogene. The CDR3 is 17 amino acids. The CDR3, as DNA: TGTGCCAGCAGCACGTTGACACAGAGGGTGGCAGACTTCAAACTGTTTTTT. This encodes CASSTLTQRVADFKLFF.

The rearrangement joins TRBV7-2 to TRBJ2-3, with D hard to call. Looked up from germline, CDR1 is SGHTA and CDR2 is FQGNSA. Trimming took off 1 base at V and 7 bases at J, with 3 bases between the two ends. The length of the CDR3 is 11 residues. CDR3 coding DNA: TGTGCCAGCAGCTTAGGGCATACGCAGTATTTT. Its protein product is CASSLGHTQYF.

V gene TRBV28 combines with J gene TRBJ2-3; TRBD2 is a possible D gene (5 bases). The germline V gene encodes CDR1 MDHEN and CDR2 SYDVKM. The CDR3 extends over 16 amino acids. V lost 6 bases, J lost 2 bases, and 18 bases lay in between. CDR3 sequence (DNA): TGTGCCAGCAGCAGCCAACGGAGGATTTACACAGATACGCAGTATTTT. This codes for CASSSQRRIYTDTQYF.

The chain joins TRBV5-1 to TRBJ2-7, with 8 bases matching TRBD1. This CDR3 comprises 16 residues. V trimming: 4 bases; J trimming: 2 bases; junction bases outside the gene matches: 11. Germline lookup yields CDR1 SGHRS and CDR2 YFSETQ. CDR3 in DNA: TGCGCCAGCAGCCGCAGTACGGGACAGGACACCTACGAGCAGTACTTC. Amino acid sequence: CASSRSTGQDTYEQYF.

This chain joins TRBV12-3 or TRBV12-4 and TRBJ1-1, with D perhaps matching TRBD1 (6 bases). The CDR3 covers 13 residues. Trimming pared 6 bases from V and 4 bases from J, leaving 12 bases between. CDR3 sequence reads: CASRRGQSTEAFF. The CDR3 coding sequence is TGTGCCAGCAGGAGGGGACAAAGCACTGAAGCTTTCTTT.

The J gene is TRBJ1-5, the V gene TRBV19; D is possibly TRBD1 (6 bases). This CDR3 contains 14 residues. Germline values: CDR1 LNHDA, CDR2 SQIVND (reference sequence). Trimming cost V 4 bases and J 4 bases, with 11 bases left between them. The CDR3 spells CASSTTRGNQPQHF. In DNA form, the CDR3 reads TGTGCCAGTAGTACAACCAGGGGTAATCAGCCCCAGCATTTT.

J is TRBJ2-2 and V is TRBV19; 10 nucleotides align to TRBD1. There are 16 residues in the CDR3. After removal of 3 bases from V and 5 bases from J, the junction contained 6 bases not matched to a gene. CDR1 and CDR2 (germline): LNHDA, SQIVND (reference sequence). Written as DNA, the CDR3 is TGTGCCAGTAGTATCGACAGGGGGCGAAGTACCGGGGAGCTGTTTTTT. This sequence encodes CASSIDRGRSTGELFF.

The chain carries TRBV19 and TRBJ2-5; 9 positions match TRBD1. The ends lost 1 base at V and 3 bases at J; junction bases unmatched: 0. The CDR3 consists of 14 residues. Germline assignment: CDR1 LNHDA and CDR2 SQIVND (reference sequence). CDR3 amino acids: CASSIGTGEETQYF. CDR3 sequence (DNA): TGTGCCAGTAGTATAGGGACAGGGGAAGAGACCCAGTACTTC.

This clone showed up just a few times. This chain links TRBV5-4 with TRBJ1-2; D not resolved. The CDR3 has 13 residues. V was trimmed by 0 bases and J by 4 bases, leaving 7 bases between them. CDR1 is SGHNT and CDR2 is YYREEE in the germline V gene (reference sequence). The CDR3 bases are TGTGCCAGCAGCTTGGACAGTGCCTATGGCTACACCTTC. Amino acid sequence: CASSLDSAYGYTF.

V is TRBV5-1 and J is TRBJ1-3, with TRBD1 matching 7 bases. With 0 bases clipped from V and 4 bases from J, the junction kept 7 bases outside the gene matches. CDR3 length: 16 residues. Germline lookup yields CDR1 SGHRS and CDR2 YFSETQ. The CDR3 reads CASSLALTGAGNTIYF. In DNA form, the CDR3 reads TGCGCCAGCAGCTTGGCCCTCACAGGGGCGGGAAACACCATATATTTT.

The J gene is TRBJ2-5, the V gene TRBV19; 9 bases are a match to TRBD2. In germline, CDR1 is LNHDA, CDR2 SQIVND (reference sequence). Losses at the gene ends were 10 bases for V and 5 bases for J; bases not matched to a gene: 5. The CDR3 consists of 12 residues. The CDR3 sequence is CAIGTSRETQYF. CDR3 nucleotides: TGTGCCATTGGGACTAGCAGGGAGACCCAGTACTTC.

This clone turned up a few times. This CDR3 reads CASSQGTGGNSPLHF. For the CDR3, the DNA is TGTGCCAGCAGCCAGGGAACAGGGGGCAATTCACCCCTCCACTTT. The rearrangement links TRBV4-2 to TRBJ1-6, with 9 bases fitting TRBD1. The CDR3 runs to 15 residues. Trimming took 3 bases from V and 7 from J; bases not matched to a gene: 4. Germline values: CDR1 LGHNA, CDR2 YNFKEQ.

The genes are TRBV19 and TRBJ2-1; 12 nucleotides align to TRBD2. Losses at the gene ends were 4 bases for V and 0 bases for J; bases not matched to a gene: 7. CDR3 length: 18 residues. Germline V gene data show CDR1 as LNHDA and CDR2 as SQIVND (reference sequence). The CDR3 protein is CASSRGLAGGSSYNEQFF. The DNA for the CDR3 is TGTGCCAGTAGTAGGGGACTAGCGGGCGGGAGCTCCTACAATGAGCAGTTCTTC.

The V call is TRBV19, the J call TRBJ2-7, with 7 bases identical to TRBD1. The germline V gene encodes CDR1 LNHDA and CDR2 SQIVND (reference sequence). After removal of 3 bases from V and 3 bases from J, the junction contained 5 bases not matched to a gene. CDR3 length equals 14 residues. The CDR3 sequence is CASSMPGQVYEQYF. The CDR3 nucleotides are TGTGCCAGTAGTATGCCTGGACAGGTCTACGAGCAGTACTTC.

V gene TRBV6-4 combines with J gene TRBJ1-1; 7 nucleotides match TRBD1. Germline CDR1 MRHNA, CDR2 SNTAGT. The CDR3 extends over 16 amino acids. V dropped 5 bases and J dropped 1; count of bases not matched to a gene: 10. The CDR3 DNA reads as TGTGCCAGCAGTAAAAGGGCCGGGACAGCGAACACTGAAGCTTTCTTT. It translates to CASSKRAGTANTEAFF.

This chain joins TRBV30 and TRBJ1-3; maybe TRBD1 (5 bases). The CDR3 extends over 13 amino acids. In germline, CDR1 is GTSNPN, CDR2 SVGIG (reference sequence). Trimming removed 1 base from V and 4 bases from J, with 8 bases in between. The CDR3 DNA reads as TGTGCCTGGAGTGGCACAGGAGGAAACACCATATATTTT. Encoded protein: CAWSGTGGNTIYF.

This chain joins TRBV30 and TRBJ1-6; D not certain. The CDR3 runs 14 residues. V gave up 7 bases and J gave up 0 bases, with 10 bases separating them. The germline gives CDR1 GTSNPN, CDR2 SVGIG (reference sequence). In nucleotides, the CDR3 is TGTGCCTTGGGAAGTAGCTCCTATAATTCACCCCTCCACTTT. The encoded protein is CALGSSSYNSPLHF. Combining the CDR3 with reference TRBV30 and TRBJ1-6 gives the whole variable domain SQTIHQWPATLVQPVGSPLSLECTVEGTSNPNLYWYRQAAGRGLQLLFYSVGIGQISSEVPQNLSASRPQDRQFILSSKKLLLSDSGFYLCALGSSSYNSPLHFGNGTRLTVT.

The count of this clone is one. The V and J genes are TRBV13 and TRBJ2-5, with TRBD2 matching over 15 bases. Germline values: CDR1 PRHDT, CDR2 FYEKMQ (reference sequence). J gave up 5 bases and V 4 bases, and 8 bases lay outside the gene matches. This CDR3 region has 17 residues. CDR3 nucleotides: TGTGCCAGCAGCTCCGGGACTAGCGGGGGGCCGGGGGAGACCCAGTACTTC. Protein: CASSSGTSGGPGETQYF. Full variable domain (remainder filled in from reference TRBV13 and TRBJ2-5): AAGVIQSPRHLIKEKRETATLKCYPIPRHDTVYWYQQGPGQDPQFLISFYEKMQSDKGSIPDRFSAQQFSDYHSELNMSSLELGDSALYFCASSSGTSGGPGETQYFGPGTRLLVL.

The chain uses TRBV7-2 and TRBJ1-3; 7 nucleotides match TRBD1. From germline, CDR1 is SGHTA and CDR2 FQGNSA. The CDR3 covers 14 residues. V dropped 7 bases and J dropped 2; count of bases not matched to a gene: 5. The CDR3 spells CASTLGQTGNTIYF. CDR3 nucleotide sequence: TGTGCCAGCACCCTGGGACAGACTGGAAACACCATATATTTT.

DNA for the CDR3: TGCAGTGCTAGTAGCGACGGTTCAACTAATGAAAAACTGTTTTTT. It specifies CSASSDGSTNEKLFF. This chain links TRBV20-1 with TRBJ1-4; the D is unclear. Trimming pared 3 bases from V and 0 bases from J, leaving 11 bases between. The CDR3 extends over 15 amino acids. Germline CDR1 and CDR2: DFQATT and SNEGSKA (reference sequence).

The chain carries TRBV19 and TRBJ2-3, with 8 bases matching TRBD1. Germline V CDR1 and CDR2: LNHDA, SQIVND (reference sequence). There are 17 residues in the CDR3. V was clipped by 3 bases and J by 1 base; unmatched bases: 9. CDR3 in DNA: TGTGCCAGTAGTATCGTTTTCAGGGGGCATCGCACAGATACGCAGTATTTT. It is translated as CASSIVFRGHRTDTQYF.